This T cell receptor beta chain appears in the sequencing data of a study of patients and donors after allogeneic stem cell transplantation. CDR3 length equals 13 residues. V was shortened by 5 bases and J by 1 base, with 8 bases between the two germline ends. From germline, CDR1 is SGHTA and CDR2 FQGNSA. In its sample, this clonotype was seen a few times. MiXCR was run by TCRdb on the RT-PCR reads, yielding one entry per CDR3 protein. The profile shows some 200,000 distinct CDR3 sequences, 41% of them singletons. The clonotype originates from a human donor who was either an allogeneic HSCT recipient or a stem cell or donor lymphocyte infusion donor (not recorded which). It is not recorded whose cells these are; they may come from a transplant donor. The material sequenced was blood, either unsorted or a sorted T cell fraction (not recorded which). This sequence joins TRBV7-2 and TRBJ1-1; D gene uncertain. The CDR3: CASSTSKNTEAFF. DNA for the CDR3: TGTGCCAGCAGCACGTCTAAGAACACTGAAGCTTTCTTT.